The 10 T cell receptor beta chains below were found in one sample sequenced in a study of blood T cell repertoires in COVID-19. The assay was immunoSEQ multiplex PCR, and TCRdb's table has in-frame clones only and misses some. The top ten clones hold 5% to 7% of a sample with some 130,000 clones, roughly 80% of them seen once. Sequencing input: PBMCs or T cells enriched from blood (not recorded which). These receptor sequences come from a man aged 40-50 years with acute COVID-19.

The chain combines TRBV7-9 with TRBJ2-2; 8 positions agree with TRBD1. The CDR3 sequence is 14 residues long. Per the germline V gene, CDR1 is SEHNR and CDR2 is FQNEAQ (reference sequence). The trim removed 10 bases at V and 1 base at J, leaving 5 bases unmatched. For the CDR3, the DNA is TGTGCCAACCCGGACAGGGAGAACACCGGGGAGCTGTTTTTT. Translated, it gives CANPDRENTGELFF.

Only a few counts were recorded for this clone. The chain links TRBV30 to TRBJ2-2; 9 bases line up with TRBD1. The J segment lost 1 base and the V segment lost 8 bases, leaving 2 bases of the junction unmatched. This CDR3 has 13 amino acids. The germline V gene has CDR1 GTSNPN and CDR2 SVGIG (reference sequence). The CDR3 bases are TGTGCCGGGGGACAGGGGAACACCGGGGAGCTGTTTTTT. This codes for CAGGQGNTGELFF.

This rearrangement joins TRBV4-1 to TRBJ2-6; 11 positions agree with TRBD1. This CDR3 has 18 amino acids. Germline CDR1 MGHRA, CDR2 YSYEKL. V was clipped by 0 bases and J by 1 base; unmatched bases: 2. CDR3 loop: CASSQERDRGSGANVLTF. CDR3 coding DNA: TGCGCCAGCAGCCAAGAGAGGGACAGGGGGTCTGGGGCCAACGTCCTGACTTTC.

The chain employs TRBV4-3 and TRBJ2-2, with 15 bases aligning to TRBD2. Per germline, CDR1 LGHNA and CDR2 YSLEER. Trimming took 0 bases from V and 5 from J; bases not matched to a gene: 1. The CDR3 consists of 17 residues. The CDR3 DNA reads TGCGCCAGCAGCCAAGAGGGACTAGCGGGAGGAACCGGGGAGCTGTTTTTT. Protein product: CASSQEGLAGGTGELFF.

The chain's CDR3 is CASRPGTNTEAFF. The CDR3 region has the DNA TGTGCCAGCAGACCAGGTACGAACACTGAAGCTTTCTTT. V is TRBV6-5 and J is TRBJ1-1, with no clear D. This CDR3 contains 13 residues. The germline V gene has CDR1 MNHEY and CDR2 SVGAGI. V was trimmed by 6 bases and J by 1 base, leaving 9 bases between them.

This chain links TRBV6-1 with TRBJ2-7, with D unclear. V lost 1 base, J lost 2 bases, and 9 bases lay in between. Germline-derived CDR1 and CDR2 are MNHNS and SASEGT. The CDR3 runs to 14 residues. The CDR3 coding sequence is TGTGCCAGCAGTGAAGGGCATTTCGCCTACGAGCAGTACTTC. Its translation: CASSEGHFAYEQYF.

The J gene is TRBJ1-1, the V gene TRBV30; 7 nucleotides line up with TRBD1. Trimming took 5 bases from V and 5 from J; bases not matched to a gene: 11. CDR1 is GTSNPN, CDR2 SVGIG, per germline (reference sequence). This CDR3 contains 14 residues. This CDR3 reads CAWHTGAISTEAFF. CDR3 in DNA: TGTGCCTGGCATACAGGGGCTATTTCGACTGAAGCTTTCTTT.

The chain joins TRBV29-1 to TRBJ1-2, with D possibly TRBD1 on 6 matching bases. V lost 2 bases and J lost 6, with 13 bases in between. The V gene's germline CDR1 is SQVTM and CDR2 ANQGSEA. The CDR3 contains 13 residues. CDR3 sequence reads: CSVERNRVDGYTF. The DNA for the CDR3 is TGCAGCGTTGAAAGGAACAGGGTCGATGGCTACACCTTC.

The chain uses TRBV7-2 and TRBJ2-7; the D gene is possibly TRBD2 (5 bases). From germline, CDR1 is SGHTA and CDR2 FQGNSA. Trimming cost V 1 base and J 0 bases, with 13 bases left between them. The CDR3 sequence is 16 residues long. The CDR3: CASSLGPSRDSYEQYF. CDR3 bases: TGTGCCAGCAGCTTAGGCCCCTCACGGGACTCCTACGAGCAGTACTTC.

The chain has TRBV6-5 and TRBJ1-1, with no clear D. The CDR3 runs to 12 residues. The germline V gene has CDR1 MNHEY and CDR2 SVGAGI. The V end lost 7 bases, the J end lost 5 bases, and 11 bases lay between the germline ends. DNA for the CDR3: TGTGCCAGCAACGGGGAAAGGACTGAAGCTTTCTTT. It is translated as CASNGERTEAFF.